This TCR beta chain was recovered during a study of pediatric ulcerative colitis. Germline assignment: CDR1 MNHEY and CDR2 SMNVEV (reference sequence). J lost 5 bases, V lost 6 bases, and 14 bases had no gene match. The CDR3 covers 17 residues. Remarks on this clone: The antigen is not known.

During colonoscopy, one to two rectal pinch biopsies were collected. Profiled with immunoSEQ multiplex PCR; TCRdb holds only in-frame clones, not every one. The profile covers under 50,000 clones, with about 78% appearing a single time and around 3.8% taken by the ten largest. Study observations and caveats: Two patients' blood samples yielded substantially fewer templates.

The TCR sequence derives from a girl aged 10-17 years with moderate ulcerative colitis. The sequenced sample consisted of gut tissue. The V and J genes are TRBV27 and TRBJ2-3; 10 nucleotides agree with TRBD1. CDR3: CASSDVFGDRGIDTQYF. CDR3 nucleotide sequence: TGTGCCAGCAGCGACGTATTTGGGGACAGGGGCATAGATACGCAGTATTTT.